This is a list of T cell receptor beta chains from one sample in a study of PD-1 blockade in classical Hodgkin lymphoma. Sequenced by immunoSEQ multiplex PCR; TCRdb stores in-frame clones only, minus some. The sample has over 90,000 clones, roughly nine tenths seen once. Source: peripheral blood mononuclear cells (PBMCs), taken before the second cycle of nivolumab. The receptors derive from a human donor with classical Hodgkin lymphoma. Each CDR3 is given with its conserved first and last residue. The D gene is left open where the match is weak. Clone size is shown for a subset of rows, as once, few, many or a class of expanded clone.

clone_size	d_call	v_call	j_call	cdr3_aa	cdr3_nt
once	-	TRBV7-6	TRBJ2-5	CASSWRTGGGETQYF	TGTGCCAGCAGCTGGCGGACAGGTGGGGGGGAGACCCAGTACTTC
-	TRBD2	TRBV5-4	TRBJ2-2	CASSIYSGASTGELFF	TGTGCCAGCAGCATCTATAGCGGGGCATCCACCGGGGAGCTGTTTTTT
-	-	TRBV5-1	TRBJ1-1	CASSLGETGNTEAFF	TGCGCCAGCAGCTTGGGGGAGACGGGGAACACTGAAGCTTTCTTT
-	-	TRBV7-2	TRBJ2-7	CASSLGPVDYEQYF	TGTGCCAGCAGCTTAGGGCCAGTGGACTACGAGCAGTACTTC
few	TRBD1	TRBV6-4	TRBJ1-1	CASSETGGNTEAFF	TGTGCCAGCAGTGAGACAGGGGGGAACACTGAAGCTTTCTTT
-	TRBD2	TRBV10-2	TRBJ2-3	CASRASSGEVAQYF	TGCGCCAGCAGAGCCTCTAGCGGGGAGGTTGCGCAGTATTTT
-	-	TRBV6-1	TRBJ2-7	CACTRDFSSYEQYF	TGTGCCTGCACTCGGGACTTTTCCTCCTACGAGCAGTACTTC
-	-	TRBV5-1	TRBJ2-7	CASSPEWSSYEQYF	TGCGCCAGCAGCCCCGAATGGAGCTCCTACGAGCAGTACTTC
-	TRBD1	TRBV27	TRBJ2-7	CASPRKQGMSSYEQYF	TGTGCCAGCCCCCGCAAACAGGGGATGTCATCCTACGAGCAGTACTTC
-	-	TRBV30	TRBJ1-4	CAWSKQGGKLFF	TGTGCCTGGAGTAAGCAGGGTGGAAAACTGTTTTTT
few	-	TRBV7-8	TRBJ1-6	CASSLSGFNSPLHF	TGTGCCAGCAGCTTATCAGGGTTTAATTCACCCCTCCACTTT
-	-	TRBV28	TRBJ2-5	CASSPGDSQETQYF	TGTGCCAGCAGCCCAGGCGACAGCCAAGAGACCCAGTACTTC
-	-	TRBV28	TRBJ2-7	CASSLVGTPYYEQYF	TGTGCCAGCAGTTTAGTTGGGACACCATACTACGAGCAGTACTTC
-	TRBD1	TRBV6-1	TRBJ2-3	CASSDRTGSTDTQYF	TGTGCCAGCAGTGACCGGACAGGTTCCACAGATACGCAGTATTTT
-	-	TRBV6-5	TRBJ2-7	CASSYSRSSYEQYF	TGTGCCAGCAGTTACTCGAGGAGCTCCTACGAGCAGTACTTC
-	-	TRBV7-2	TRBJ2-7	CASSWGDVYEQYF	TGTGCCAGCAGCTGGGGGGATGTCTACGAGCAGTACTTC
once	-	TRBV30	TRBJ2-3	CAWSVTSLGADTQYF	TGTGCCTGGAGTGTAACTAGCCTTGGTGCAGATACGCAGTATTTT
-	-	TRBV6-1	TRBJ2-7	CASSEARQGRRLILEQYF	TGTGCCAGCAGTGAAGCGCGTCAAGGTCGCCGACTAATACTCGAGCAGTACTTC
-	-	TRBV10-3	TRBJ1-2	CAISTTDGINYGYTF	TGTGCCATCAGTACAACGGACGGAATTAACTATGGCTACACCTTC
-	-	TRBV10-3	TRBJ2-3	CASQKDGLMADTQYF	TGTGCCAGCCAAAAGGACGGTTTGATGGCAGATACGCAGTATTTT
-	-	TRBV6-4	TRBJ1-6	CASSDSNNSPLHF	TGTGCCAGCAGCGACAGTAATAATTCACCCCTCCACTTT
-	-	TRBV9	TRBJ2-2	CASSVASEGGLTGELFF	TGTGCCAGCAGCGTAGCCTCGGAGGGGGGGCTCACCGGGGAGCTGTTTTTT
-	-	TRBV5-1	TRBJ1-3	CASSRRFGPGNTIYF	TGCGCCAGCAGCCGGAGGTTTGGTCCTGGAAACACCATATATTTT
once	-	TRBV7-3	TRBJ2-7	CASSPGPSYEQYF	TGTGCCAGCAGCCCAGGACCCTCCTACGAGCAGTACTTC
-	TRBD2	TRBV13	TRBJ2-7	CASSPTFSGRGEQYF	TGTGCCAGCAGCCCTACCTTTAGCGGGAGGGGCGAGCAGTACTTC
-	TRBD2	TRBV19	TRBJ2-1	CASTPRGLRVVEQFF	TGTGCCAGTACCCCTAGGGGACTAAGGGTGGTTGAGCAGTTCTTC
-	TRBD2	TRBV19	TRBJ2-3	CATTSGSTDTQYF	TGTGCCACTACTAGCGGTAGCACAGATACGCAGTATTTT
once	-	TRBV7-6	TRBJ2-7	CASSLAVAGADEQYF	TGTGCCAGCAGCTTAGCCGTAGCTGGGGCAGACGAGCAGTACTTC
few	-	TRBV5-8	TRBJ1-3	CASSLEGLTGNTIYF	TGTGCCAGCAGCTTGGAGGGACTCACTGGAAACACCATATATTTT
-	TRBD2	TRBV10-3	TRBJ2-2	CAISESGGSAGELFF	TGTGCCATCAGTGAGTCTGGCGGGAGTGCCGGGGAGCTGTTTTTT
-	-	TRBV7-7	TRBJ2-7	CASTTSPGDEQYF	TGTGCCAGCACCACCTCCCCAGGGGACGAGCAGTACTTC
-	-	TRBV7-8	TRBJ2-1	CASSSYQSYNEQFF	TGTGCCAGCAGCTCATACCAATCCTACAATGAGCAGTTCTTC
-	-	TRBV2	TRBJ2-7	CASSGSGESYEQYF	TGTGCCAGCAGTGGTTCAGGCGAAAGCTACGAGCAGTACTTC
-	TRBD1	TRBV27	TRBJ2-7	CASSLGTGLDEQYF	TGTGCCAGCAGTTTAGGGACAGGGTTGGACGAGCAGTACTTC
-	-	TRBV27	TRBJ2-5	CASSFWGETQYF	TGTGCCAGCAGCTTCTGGGGAGAGACCCAGTACTTC
-	-	TRBV28	TRBJ1-1	CASSSGSTNEAFF	TGTGCCAGCAGTTCCGGCTCCACCAATGAAGCTTTCTTT
-	-	TRBV15	TRBJ2-1	CATAAEEVGYNEQFF	TGTGCCACCGCTGCCGAGGAGGTGGGTTACAATGAGCAGTTCTTC
-	-	TRBV7-3	TRBJ2-7	CASSPTEAGEQYF	TGTGCCAGCAGCCCAACGGAAGCCGGGGAGCAGTACTTC
-	-	TRBV7-9	TRBJ2-1	CASTLPGQGYNEQFF	TGTGCCAGCACTCTACCGGGACAAGGTTACAATGAGCAGTTCTTC
-	TRBD1	TRBV29-1	TRBJ1-2	CSVEEGANYGYTF	TGCAGCGTTGAGGAGGGGGCCAACTATGGCTACACCTTC
-	-	TRBV2	TRBJ2-2	CASSRDGNTGELFF	TGTGCCAGCAGCCGAGACGGGAACACCGGGGAGCTGTTTTTT
-	-	TRBV27	TRBJ2-1	CASSFPPSAAHYNEQFF	TGTGCCAGCAGTTTCCCACCCTCGGCCGCCCACTACAATGAGCAGTTCTTC
-	-	TRBV6-6	TRBJ1-5	CASSYTAGDQPQHF	TGTGCCAGCAGTTACACGGCCGGGGATCAGCCCCAGCATTTT
once	-	TRBV4-1	TRBJ2-6	CASSQDDGGRSTSGANVLTF	TGCGCCAGCAGCCAAGATGACGGTGGGCGCAGCACCTCTGGGGCCAACGTCCTGACTTTC
-	TRBD2	TRBV30	TRBJ2-2	CAWSLTSGRASAGELFF	TGTGCCTGGTCATTGACTAGCGGGAGGGCCTCGGCCGGGGAGCTGTTTTTT
-	-	TRBV20-1	TRBJ1-1	CSANTGTEAFF	TGCAGTGCGAACACTGGGACTGAAGCTTTCTTT
-	TRBD2	TRBV5-1	TRBJ2-1	CASSSSGTYNEQFF	TGCGCCAGCAGCTCTAGCGGGACCTACAATGAGCAGTTCTTC
-	-	TRBV28	TRBJ1-1	CASSLTENTEAFF	TGTGCCAGCAGTTTGACGGAGAACACTGAAGCTTTCTTT